This TCR beta chain was captured by sequencing in a study of long-term antiretroviral therapy in people with HIV. For this clone: Its antigen is not known.

Points from the study as a whole: Pre-ART expanded clones dominated the repertoire at every time point.

This CDR3 comprises 15 residues. Germline V CDR1 and CDR2: KGHSH, LQKENI. Trimming removed 1 base from V and 6 bases from J; junction bases left unmatched: 3. They ran version v3.0 of the immunoSEQ assay at survey level. Sequencing was performed with immunoSEQ multiplex PCR; in TCRdb, only in-frame clones are kept and a portion is missing. The sample lists about 40,000 clones; 75% to 90% were seen once. At least two post-ART and at least one pre-ART PBMC sample were available for each donor. The material sequenced was unsorted PBMCs, taken 3.1 years after starting antiretroviral therapy. The sequence was obtained from a woman between 45 and 60 years old with HIV. This sequence joins TRBV18 and TRBJ1-6; 7 nucleotides agree with TRBD1. This chain's CDR3 is CASSPQGQSNSPLHF. CDR3 coding DNA: TGTGCCAGCTCACCACAGGGACAGAGTAATTCACCCCTCCACTTT.